This T cell receptor (beta chain) appears in the sequencing data of a study of Ad26.COV2.S vaccination and SARS-CoV-2 variants (dated by TCRdb to about 2021). For context, the study as a whole: Vaccine-arm donors came from COV1001, a multicentre, randomized, double-blind, placebo-controlled phase I-IIa trial of Ad26.COV2.S in healthy adults. Dosing of Ad26.COV2.S was intramuscular, at either 5x10^10 or 1x10^11 viral particles, delivered as one shot or as two shots spaced 56 days apart. Sequencing of the TCRbeta repertoire served to evaluate the specificity and breadth of SARS-CoV-2-reactive T cell receptors following Ad26.COV2.S vaccination. A total of 32 samples were included in the TCR-sequenced set, comprising 19 Ad26.COV2.S vaccine recipients, 5 placebo recipients and 8 SARS-CoV-2 convalescent individuals. Trial participants were randomized into five groups of five, in which low-dose or high-dose Ad26.COV2.S was given once or twice, or placebo was given on both occasions. Investigators did not know the trial group allocation while performing experiments and assessing outcomes.

For CDR1 and CDR2, the germline V gene lists MGHDK and SYGVNS. From the cysteine through the phenylalanine, the CDR3 covers 16 amino acids. Just the 48-base CDR3 DNA is kept, in frame starting at base 1. Here V drops 6 bases and J drops 7 bases, and the junction holds 9 bases not matched to any gene. This clone appeared a single time. Its specific antigen is unknown. No clone much larger than this one lies a single base away; base qualities are absent. Explained via the paper, the treatment or condition label denotes: 19 received Ad26.COV2.S at low or high dose, single or two shots; 5 received placebo; per-sample allocation not given. Repertoires of vaccine and placebo recipients were sequenced from samples collected on day 63 after the first injection. Between 29 July and 7 August 2020, Cohort 1b enrolled 25 adults aged 18-55 years at one site in Boston, USA. Ad26.COV2.S was a replication-incompetent adenovirus type 26 vector that expressed a prefusion-stabilized SARS-CoV-2 spike protein derived from the original Wuhan strain.

The immunoSEQ Assay was used to sequence TCRbeta CDR3 regions. After extraction, genomic DNA underwent amplification by bias-controlled multiplex PCR, followed by high-throughput sequencing. In the original analysis: Collapsing and filtering of sequences were performed to quantify the absolute abundance of each unique TCRbeta CDR3 region. T cell fraction was estimated by normalizing TCRbeta template counts to usable DNA, with usable DNA measured through amplification of reference genes found in all nucleated cells. Repertoire TCRs were annotated as SARS-CoV-2-specific when V gene, CDR3 amino acid sequence and J gene were exactly matched to a known reactive TCR set. The reference SARS-CoV-2 TCR set was obtained from MIRA and was filtered for enrichment in COVID-19-positive ImmuneCODE repertoires, whereby public or cross-reactive TCRs were removed. Using the MIRA antigens, annotated TCRs were further analysed by specific ORF or by position within an ORF. Breadth was defined as the number of annotated unique rearrangements divided by the total number of unique productive rearrangements, and depth was defined as the summed frequency of the annotated unique rearrangements. Two-sided Wilcoxon rank-sum tests were used to compare TCR breadth between groups. TCRdb took over this immuneACCESS table, retaining in-frame rearrangements with V and J assigned. Such tables are incomplete; in checked studies, under half of the missing clones stem from an unresolved V gene, and the remainder is unexplained. D and trimming were read from the DNA, whereas the V and J calls and clone size are those reported in that table. This sample holds around 380,000 clones; 88% were observed only once. 3.5% of the sample lies in the top ten.

Broader findings and caveats from the paper: Ad26.COV2.S recipients had higher spike-specific TCR breadth than placebo recipients (P = 0.0014). Substantial breadth of spike-specific CD8+ and CD4+ T cell responses was reported after vaccination. Comparable non-spike TCR breadth was observed between vaccine and placebo recipients, consistent with only spike being contained in the vaccine. Comparing responses between vaccine doses or regimens was not something the study was powered to do. According to the authors, total T cell responses may have been underestimated by the TCR breadth and depth analyses.

The material sequenced was peripheral blood, taken in a trial of Ad26.COV2.S vaccine versus placebo. The chain is encoded by TRBV25-1 joined to TRBJ1-6; a stretch of 10 junction bases matches TRBD1. The sequence derives from a person aged 18 to 65 who received the Ad26.COV2.S COVID-19 vaccine or a placebo. CDR3 sequence: CASRGLTGGGNSPLHF. The sequence in DNA is TGTGCCAGCAGGGGACTGACAGGGGGCGGGAATTCACCCCTCCACTTT.